The clone carrying this T cell receptor beta chain appeared a single time. Its antigen is currently unknown. Method: immunoSEQ multiplex PCR; TCRdb's copy keeps in-frame clones and lacks some. The repertoire includes about 50,000 clones, 70% to 80% of them detected once, and 3.9% sits in the top ten. The data derive from a study of OX40 agonist ivuxolimab in advanced cancers. Across the whole study: From roughly 20 to 79 years was the age range, with a mean of 60 years, and around 80% were male. Partial responses were recorded for three patients, including one with hepatocellular carcinoma and two with cutaneous melanoma.

Study-level findings and limits: The CD4+ and CD8+ T cells in the blood had expanded clonally by week 6 at 0.1 to 3.0 mg/kg.

The V end lost 2 bases, the J end lost 0 bases, and 9 bases lay between the germline ends. CDR1 is SGHNT and CDR2 is YYREEE in the germline V gene (reference sequence). The CDR3 is 14 amino acids. V is TRBV5-4 and J is TRBJ2-7, with D possibly being TRBD2 (5 bases). This receptor was taken from an adult with an advanced solid tumor such as melanoma, head and neck, liver or kidney cancer. Sequencing used CD4+ or CD8+ T cells sorted from blood, obtained in a trial of the OX40 agonist ivuxolimab. The CDR3 nucleotides are TGTGCCAGCAGCTTCAGAGGACTCTCCTACGAGCAGTACTTC. Protein sequence: CASSFRGLSYEQYF.